This T cell receptor beta chain was observed in a study of control samples from healthy donors and cancer patients. Generated by immunoSEQ multiplex PCR, the TCRdb table keeps only in-frame clones and is missing some. The sample carries 150,000 to 200,000 clones, about 93% recorded once. The sample holds a few counts of this clone. Germline-derived CDR1 and CDR2 are SEHNR and FQNEAQ (reference sequence). V was pared by 7 bases and J by 10 bases, with 11 bases of the junction left unmatched. The CDR3 is 13 amino acids. This chain joins TRBV7-9 and TRBJ1-1, with 8 bases aligning to TRBD1. This receptor was identified in a man in his late teens or twenties in good health. Input material: blood. CDR3 nucleotides: TGTGCCAGCATAAGTTGGACAGGGAACGGAGCTTTCTTT. It encodes CASISWTGNGAFF.